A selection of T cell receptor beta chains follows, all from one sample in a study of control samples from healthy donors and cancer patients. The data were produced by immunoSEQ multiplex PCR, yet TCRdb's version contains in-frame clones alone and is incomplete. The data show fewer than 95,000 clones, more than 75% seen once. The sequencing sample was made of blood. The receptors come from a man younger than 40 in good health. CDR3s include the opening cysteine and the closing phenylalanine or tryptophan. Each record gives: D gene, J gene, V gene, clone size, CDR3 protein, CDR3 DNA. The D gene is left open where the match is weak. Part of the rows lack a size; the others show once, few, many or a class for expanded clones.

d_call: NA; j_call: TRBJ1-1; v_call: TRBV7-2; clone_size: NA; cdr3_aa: CASSTRGFRGEAFF; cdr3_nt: TGTGCCAGCAGCACACGCGGATTTAGAGGTGAAGCTTTCTTT
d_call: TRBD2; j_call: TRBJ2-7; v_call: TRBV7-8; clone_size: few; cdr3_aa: CASSRVGTGGEQYF; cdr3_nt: TGTGCCAGCAGCCGTGTAGGGACGGGAGGCGAGCAGTACTTC
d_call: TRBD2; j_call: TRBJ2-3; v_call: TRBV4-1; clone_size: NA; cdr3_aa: CASSQDIGAGGHTDTQYF; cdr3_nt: TGCGCCAGCAGCCAAGATATTGGGGCGGGGGGTCACACAGATACGCAGTATTTT
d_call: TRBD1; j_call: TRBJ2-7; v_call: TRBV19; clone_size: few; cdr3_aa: CASSATGSSYEQYF; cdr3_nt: TGTGCCAGTAGTGCGACAGGGAGCTCCTACGAGCAGTACTTC
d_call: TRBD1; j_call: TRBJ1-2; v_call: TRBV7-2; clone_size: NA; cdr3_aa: CASSLGGLGQGDGYTF; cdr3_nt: TGTGCCAGCAGCTTAGGGGGACTTGGACAGGGGGATGGCTACACCTTC
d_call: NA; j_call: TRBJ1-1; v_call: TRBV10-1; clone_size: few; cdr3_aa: CASSESIQVTEAFF; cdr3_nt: TGCGCCAGCAGTGAGTCGATCCAGGTTACCGAAGCTTTCTTT
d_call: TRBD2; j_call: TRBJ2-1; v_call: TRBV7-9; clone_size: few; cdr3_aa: CASSVTDPGLANNNEQFF; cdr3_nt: TGTGCCAGCAGCGTTACGGACCCGGGACTAGCGAACAACAATGAGCAGTTCTTC
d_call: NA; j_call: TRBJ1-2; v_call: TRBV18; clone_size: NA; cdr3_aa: CASSPDSSYGYTF; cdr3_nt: TGTGCCAGCTCACCGGACAGTTCGTATGGCTACACCTTC
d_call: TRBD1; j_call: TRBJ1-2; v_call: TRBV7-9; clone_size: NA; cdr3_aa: CASSSDRVEYYGYTF; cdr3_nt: TGTGCCAGCAGCAGCGACAGGGTGGAATATTATGGCTACACCTTC
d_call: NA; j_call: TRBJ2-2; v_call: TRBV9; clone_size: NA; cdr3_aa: CASSVGGGNGELFF; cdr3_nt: TGTGCCAGCAGCGTAGGTGGAGGGAACGGGGAGCTGTTTTTT
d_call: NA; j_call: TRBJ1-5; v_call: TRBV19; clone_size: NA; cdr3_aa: CASTIDRNQPQHF; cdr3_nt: TGTGCCAGTACCATCGACAGAAATCAGCCCCAGCATTTT
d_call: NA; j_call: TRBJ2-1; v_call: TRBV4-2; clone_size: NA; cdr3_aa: CASSQEAGRNEQFF; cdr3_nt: TGTGCCAGCAGCCAAGAGGCAGGGAGGAATGAGCAGTTCTTC
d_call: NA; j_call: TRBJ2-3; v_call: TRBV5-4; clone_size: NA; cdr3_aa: CASSGGSTDTQYF; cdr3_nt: TGTGCCAGCAGCGGGGGGAGCACAGATACGCAGTATTTT
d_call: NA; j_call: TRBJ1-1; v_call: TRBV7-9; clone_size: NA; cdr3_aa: CASSLAADRMNTEAFF; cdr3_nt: TGTGCCAGCAGCTTAGCGGCAGACAGGATGAACACTGAAGCTTTCTTT
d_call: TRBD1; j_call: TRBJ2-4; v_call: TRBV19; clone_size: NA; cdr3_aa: CASSIGGRDRRRNIQYF; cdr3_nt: TGTGCCAGTAGTATAGGGGGCCGGGACAGAAGACGAAACATTCAGTACTTC
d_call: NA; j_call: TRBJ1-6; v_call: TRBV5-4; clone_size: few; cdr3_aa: CASSLGGISSYNSPLHF; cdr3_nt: TGTGCCAGCAGCTTGGGAGGCATAAGCTCCTATAATTCACCCCTCCACTTT
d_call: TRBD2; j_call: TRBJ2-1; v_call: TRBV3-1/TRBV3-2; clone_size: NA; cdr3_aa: CASRRLAGGIDEQFF; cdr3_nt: TGTGCCAGCAGACGACTAGCGGGGGGGATCGATGAGCAGTTCTTC
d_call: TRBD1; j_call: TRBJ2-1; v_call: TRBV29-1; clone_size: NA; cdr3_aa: CSVEPGLQGGLYNEQFF; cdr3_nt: TGCAGCGTTGAACCGGGGCTACAGGGGGGATTGTACAATGAGCAGTTCTTC
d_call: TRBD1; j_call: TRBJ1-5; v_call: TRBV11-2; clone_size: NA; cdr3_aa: CASSPGQGGYNQPQHF; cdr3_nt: TGTGCCAGCAGCCCGGGACAGGGAGGTTACAATCAGCCCCAGCATTTT
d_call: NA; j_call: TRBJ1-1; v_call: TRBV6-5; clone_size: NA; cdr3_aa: CASSYGLENTEAFF; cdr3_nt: TGTGCCAGCAGTTACGGTCTGGAGAACACTGAAGCTTTCTTT
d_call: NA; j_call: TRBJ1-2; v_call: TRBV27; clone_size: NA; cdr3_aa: CASSFNGANYGYTF; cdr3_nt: TGTGCCAGCAGTTTTAACGGGGCTAACTATGGCTACACCTTC
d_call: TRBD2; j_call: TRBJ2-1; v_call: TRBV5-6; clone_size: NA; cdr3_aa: CASSLAGGGGNEQFF; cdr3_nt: TGTGCCAGCAGCTTAGCTGGCGGGGGTGGGAATGAGCAGTTCTTC
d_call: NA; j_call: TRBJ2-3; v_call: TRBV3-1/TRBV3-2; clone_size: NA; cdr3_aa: CASSQVAGADTQYF; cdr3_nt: TGTGCCAGCAGCCAAGTTGCGGGTGCAGATACGCAGTATTTT
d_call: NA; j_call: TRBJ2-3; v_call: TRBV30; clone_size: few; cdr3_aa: CAWSSSTSQSTDTQYF; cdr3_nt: TGTGCCTGGAGTTCCTCGACTTCTCAAAGCACAGATACGCAGTATTTT
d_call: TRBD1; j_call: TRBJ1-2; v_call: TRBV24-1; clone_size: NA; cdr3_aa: CATSDPGQGDYGYTF; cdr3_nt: TGTGCCACCAGTGACCCGGGACAGGGCGACTATGGCTACACCTTC
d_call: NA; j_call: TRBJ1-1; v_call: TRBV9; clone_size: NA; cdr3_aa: CASSPKGGARDTEAFF; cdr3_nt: TGTGCCAGCAGCCCCAAAGGAGGGGCGCGGGACACTGAAGCTTTCTTT
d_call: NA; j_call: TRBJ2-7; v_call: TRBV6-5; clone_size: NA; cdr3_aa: CASRTGAGTYEQYF; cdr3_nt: TGTGCCAGCAGGACCGGGGCTGGGACCTACGAGCAGTACTTC
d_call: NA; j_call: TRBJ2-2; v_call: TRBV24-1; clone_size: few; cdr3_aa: CATRGLDRTENTGELFF; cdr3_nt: TGTGCCACCAGGGGGCTGGACCGGACAGAAAACACCGGGGAGCTGTTTTTT
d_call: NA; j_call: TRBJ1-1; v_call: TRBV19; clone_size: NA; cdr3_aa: CASSIFPRATVNTEAFF; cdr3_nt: TGTGCCAGTAGTATTTTCCCCAGGGCAACGGTGAACACTGAAGCTTTCTTT
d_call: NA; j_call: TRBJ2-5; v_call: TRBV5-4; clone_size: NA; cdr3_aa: CASSLAGLGSETQYF; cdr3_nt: TGTGCCAGCAGCTTGGCGGGTCTGGGGTCGGAGACCCAGTACTTC
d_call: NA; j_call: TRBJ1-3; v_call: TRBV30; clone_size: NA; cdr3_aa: CAWSEAANRNTIYF; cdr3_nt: TGTGCCTGGAGTGAGGCGGCGAACAGAAACACCATATATTTT
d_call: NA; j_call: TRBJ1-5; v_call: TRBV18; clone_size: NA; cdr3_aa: CASSPSGRQIDQPQHF; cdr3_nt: TGTGCCAGCTCACCCTCCGGTCGGCAGATTGATCAGCCCCAGCATTTT
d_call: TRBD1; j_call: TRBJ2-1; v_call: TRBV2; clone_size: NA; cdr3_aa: CASSGTGRNEQFF; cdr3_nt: TGTGCCAGCAGCGGGACAGGTAGGAATGAGCAGTTCTTC
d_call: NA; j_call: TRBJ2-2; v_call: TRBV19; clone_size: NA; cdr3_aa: CASSTNRQNTGELFF; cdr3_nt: TGTGCCAGTAGTACCAACCGACAGAACACCGGGGAGCTGTTTTTT
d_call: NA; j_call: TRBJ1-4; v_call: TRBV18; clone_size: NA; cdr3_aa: CASSRTDNEKLFF; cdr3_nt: TGTGCCAGCTCACGGACGGATAATGAAAAACTGTTTTTT
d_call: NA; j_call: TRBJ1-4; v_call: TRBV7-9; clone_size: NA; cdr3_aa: CASSPGTPATNEKLFF; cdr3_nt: TGTGCCAGCAGCCCTGGGACACCTGCAACTAATGAAAAACTGTTTTTT